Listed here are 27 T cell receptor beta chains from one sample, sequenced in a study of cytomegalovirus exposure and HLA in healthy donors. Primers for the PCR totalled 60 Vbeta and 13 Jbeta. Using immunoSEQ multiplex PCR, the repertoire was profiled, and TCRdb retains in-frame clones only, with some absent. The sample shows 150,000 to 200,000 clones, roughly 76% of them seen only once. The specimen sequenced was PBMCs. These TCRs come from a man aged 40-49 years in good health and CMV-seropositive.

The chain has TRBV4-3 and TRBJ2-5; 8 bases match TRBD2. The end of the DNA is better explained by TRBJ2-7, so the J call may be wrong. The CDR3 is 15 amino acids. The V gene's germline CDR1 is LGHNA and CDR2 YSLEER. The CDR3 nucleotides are TGCGCCAGCAGCCAAGCCCGGGAGGGGAGCTACGAGCAGTACTTC. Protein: CASSQAREGSYEQYF.

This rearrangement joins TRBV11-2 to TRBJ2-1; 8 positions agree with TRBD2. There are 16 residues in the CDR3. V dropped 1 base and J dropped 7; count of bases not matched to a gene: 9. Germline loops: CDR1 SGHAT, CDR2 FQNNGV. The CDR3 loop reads CASSLVAAGGRNEQFF. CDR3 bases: TGTGCCAGCAGCTTAGTCGCTGCGGGGGGACGTAATGAGCAGTTCTTC.

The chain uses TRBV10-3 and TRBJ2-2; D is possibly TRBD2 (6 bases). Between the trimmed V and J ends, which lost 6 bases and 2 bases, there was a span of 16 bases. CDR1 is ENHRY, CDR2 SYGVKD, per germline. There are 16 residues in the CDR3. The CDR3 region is CAISPGGATNTGELFF. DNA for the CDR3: TGTGCCATCAGCCCCGGAGGGGCGACAAACACCGGGGAGCTGTTTTTT.

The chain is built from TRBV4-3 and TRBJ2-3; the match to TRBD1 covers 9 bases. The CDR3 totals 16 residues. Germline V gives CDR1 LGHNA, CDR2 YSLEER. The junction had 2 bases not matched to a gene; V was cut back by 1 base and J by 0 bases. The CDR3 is CASSQGGTGSTDTQYF. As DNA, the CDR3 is TGCGCCAGCAGCCAAGGAGGGACAGGGAGCACAGATACGCAGTATTTT.

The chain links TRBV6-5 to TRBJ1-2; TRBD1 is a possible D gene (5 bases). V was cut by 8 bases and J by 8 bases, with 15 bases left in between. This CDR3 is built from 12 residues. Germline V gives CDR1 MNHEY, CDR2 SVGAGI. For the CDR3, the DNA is TGTGCCAGCTTACCAGGGCTCGGGGGCTACACCTTC. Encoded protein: CASLPGLGGYTF.

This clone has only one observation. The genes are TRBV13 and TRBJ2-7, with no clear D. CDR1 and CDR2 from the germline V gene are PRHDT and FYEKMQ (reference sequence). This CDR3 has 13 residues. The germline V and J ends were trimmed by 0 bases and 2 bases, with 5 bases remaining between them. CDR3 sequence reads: CASSLGPTYEQYF. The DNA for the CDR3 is TGTGCCAGCAGCTTAGGCCCTACCTACGAGCAGTACTTC. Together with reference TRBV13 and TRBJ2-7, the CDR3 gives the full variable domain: AAGVIQSPRHLIKEKRETATLKCYPIPRHDTVYWYQQGPGQDPQFLISFYEKMQSDKGSIPDRFSAQQFSDYHSELNMSSLELGDSALYFCASSLGPTYEQYFGPGTRLTVT.

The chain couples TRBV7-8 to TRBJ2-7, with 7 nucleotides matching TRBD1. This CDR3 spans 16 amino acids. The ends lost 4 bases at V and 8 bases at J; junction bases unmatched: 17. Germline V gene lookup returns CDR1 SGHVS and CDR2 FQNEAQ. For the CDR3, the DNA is TGTGCCAGCAGCTCCAAGTCGGGACAGTTGAATCTGAAGCAGTACTTC. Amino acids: CASSSKSGQLNLKQYF.

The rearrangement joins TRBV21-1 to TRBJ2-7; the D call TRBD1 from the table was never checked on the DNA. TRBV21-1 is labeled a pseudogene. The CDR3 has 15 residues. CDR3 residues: CASSKVNRETYEQYF. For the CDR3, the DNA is TGTGCCAGCAGCAAAGTCAACAGGGAGACCTACGAGCAGTACTTC.

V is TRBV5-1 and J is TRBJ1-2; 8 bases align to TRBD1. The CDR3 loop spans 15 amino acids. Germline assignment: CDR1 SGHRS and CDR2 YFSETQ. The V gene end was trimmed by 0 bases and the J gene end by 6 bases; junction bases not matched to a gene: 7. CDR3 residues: CASSLAAGGWDGYTF. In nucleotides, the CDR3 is TGCGCCAGCAGCTTGGCCGCAGGGGGCTGGGATGGCTACACCTTC.

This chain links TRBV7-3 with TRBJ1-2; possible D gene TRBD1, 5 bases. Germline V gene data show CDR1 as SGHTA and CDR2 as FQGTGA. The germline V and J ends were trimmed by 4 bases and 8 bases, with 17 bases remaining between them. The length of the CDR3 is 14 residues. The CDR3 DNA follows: TGTGCCAGCAGCTCAATGGTCCAGGGCGGCGGCTACACCTTC. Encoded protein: CASSSMVQGGGYTF.

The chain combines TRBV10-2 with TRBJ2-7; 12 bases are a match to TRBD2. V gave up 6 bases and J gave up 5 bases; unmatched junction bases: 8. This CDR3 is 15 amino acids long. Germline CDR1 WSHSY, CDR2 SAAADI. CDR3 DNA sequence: TGCGCCAGCAGCCCTGGACTAGCGGGGATCAACGAGCAGTACTTC. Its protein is CASSPGLAGINEQYF.

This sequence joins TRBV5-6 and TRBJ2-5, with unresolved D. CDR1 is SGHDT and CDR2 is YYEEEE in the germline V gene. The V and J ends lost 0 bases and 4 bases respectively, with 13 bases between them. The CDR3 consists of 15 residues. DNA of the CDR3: TGTGCCAGCAGCTTGGGTACGAGGTCAACAGAGACCCAGTACTTC. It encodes CASSLGTRSTETQYF.

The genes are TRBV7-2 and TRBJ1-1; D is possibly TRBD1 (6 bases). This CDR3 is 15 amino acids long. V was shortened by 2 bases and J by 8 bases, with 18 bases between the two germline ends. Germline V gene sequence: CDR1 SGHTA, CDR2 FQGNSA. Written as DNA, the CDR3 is TGTGCCAGCAGCTTACCCCCGCAGGGGACGATAGAAGCTTTCTTT. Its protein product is CASSLPPQGTIEAFF.

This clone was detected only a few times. Written as DNA, the CDR3 is TGTGCCAGCAGTGAACTTGGTTGGACACGCACCTGGCATTTT. Protein: CASSELGWTRTWHF. The chain is built from TRBV2 and TRBJ1-5, with TRBD1 as a possible D gene (5 bases). CDR3 length: 14 amino acids. Germline V CDR1 and CDR2: SNHLY, FYNNEI. Trimming removed 2 bases at V and 15 bases at J, with 20 bases between.

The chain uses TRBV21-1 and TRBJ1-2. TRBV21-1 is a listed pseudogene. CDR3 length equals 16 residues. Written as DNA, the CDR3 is TGTGCCAGCAGCGGCCCCGAGGGAACCTCTAACTATGGCTACACCTTC. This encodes CASSGPEGTSNYGYTF.

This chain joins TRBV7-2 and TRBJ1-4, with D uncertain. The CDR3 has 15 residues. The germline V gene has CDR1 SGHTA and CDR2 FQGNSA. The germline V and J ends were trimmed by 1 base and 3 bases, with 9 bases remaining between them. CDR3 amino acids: CASSLVSSSNEKLFF. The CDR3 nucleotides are TGTGCCAGCAGCTTAGTTTCCAGTTCTAATGAAAAACTGTTTTTT.

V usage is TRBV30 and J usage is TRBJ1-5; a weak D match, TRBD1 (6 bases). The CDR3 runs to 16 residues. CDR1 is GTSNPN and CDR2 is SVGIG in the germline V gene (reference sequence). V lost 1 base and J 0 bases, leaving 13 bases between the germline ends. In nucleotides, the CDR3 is TGTGCCTGGAGTGGCAGGGGCGTTTATAGCAATCAGCCCCAGCATTTT. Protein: CAWSGRGVYSNQPQHF.

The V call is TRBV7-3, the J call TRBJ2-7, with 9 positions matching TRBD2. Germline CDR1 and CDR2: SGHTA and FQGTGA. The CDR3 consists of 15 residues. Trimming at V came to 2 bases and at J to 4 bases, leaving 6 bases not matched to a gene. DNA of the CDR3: TGTGCCAGCAGCTTATATACTAGCGGGTTTTACGAGCAGTACTTC. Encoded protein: CASSLYTSGFYEQYF. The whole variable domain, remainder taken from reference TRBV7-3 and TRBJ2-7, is GAGVSQTPSNKVTEKGKYVELRCDPISGHTALYWYRQSLGQGPEFLIYFQGTGAADDSGLPNDRFFAVRPEGSVSTLKIQRTERGDSAVYLCASSLYTSGFYEQYFGPGTRLTVT.

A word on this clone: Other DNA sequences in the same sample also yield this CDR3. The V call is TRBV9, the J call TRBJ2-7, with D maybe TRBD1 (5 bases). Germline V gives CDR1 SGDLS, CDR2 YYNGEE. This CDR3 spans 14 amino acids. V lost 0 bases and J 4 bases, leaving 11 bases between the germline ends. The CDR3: CASSVGGRGYEQYF. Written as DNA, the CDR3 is TGTGCCAGCAGCGTAGGGGGCCGAGGATACGAGCAGTACTTC.

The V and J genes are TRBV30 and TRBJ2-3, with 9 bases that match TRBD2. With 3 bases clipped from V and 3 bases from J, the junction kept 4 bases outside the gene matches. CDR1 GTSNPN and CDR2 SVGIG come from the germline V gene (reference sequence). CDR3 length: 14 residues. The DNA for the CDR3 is TGTGCCTGGAGCCACAGCGGGGGGACAGATACGCAGTATTTT. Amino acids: CAWSHSGGTDTQYF.

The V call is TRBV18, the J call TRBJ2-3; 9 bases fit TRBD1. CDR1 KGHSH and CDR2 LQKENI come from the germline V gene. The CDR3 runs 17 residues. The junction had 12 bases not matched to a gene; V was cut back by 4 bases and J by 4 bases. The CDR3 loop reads CASSLEDRGNWADTQYF. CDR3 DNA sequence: TGTGCCAGCTCACTCGAAGACAGGGGGAATTGGGCAGATACGCAGTATTTT.

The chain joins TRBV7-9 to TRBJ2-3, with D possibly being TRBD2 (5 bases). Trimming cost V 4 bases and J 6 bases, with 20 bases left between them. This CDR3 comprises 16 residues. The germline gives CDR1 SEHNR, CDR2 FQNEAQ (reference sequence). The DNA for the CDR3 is TGTGCCAGCAGCTCCCCGGTAGCGTCCCCAGGCGATACGCAGTATTTT. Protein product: CASSSPVASPGDTQYF.

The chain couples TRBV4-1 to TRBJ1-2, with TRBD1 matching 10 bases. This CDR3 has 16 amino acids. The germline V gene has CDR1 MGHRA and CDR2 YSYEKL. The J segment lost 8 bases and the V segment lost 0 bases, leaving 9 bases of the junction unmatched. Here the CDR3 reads CASSQEARDRGGGYTF. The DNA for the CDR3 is TGCGCCAGCAGCCAAGAGGCCCGGGACAGGGGAGGCGGCTACACCTTC.

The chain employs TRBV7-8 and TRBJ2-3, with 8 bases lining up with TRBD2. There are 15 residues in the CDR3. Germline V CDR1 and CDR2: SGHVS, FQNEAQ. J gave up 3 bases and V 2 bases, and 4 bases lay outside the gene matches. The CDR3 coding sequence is TGTGCCAGCAGCTTAATGGCGGGGGGTACAGATACGCAGTATTTT. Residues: CASSLMAGGTDTQYF. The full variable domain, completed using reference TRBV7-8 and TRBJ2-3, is GAGVSQSPRYKVAKRGQDVALRCDPISGHVSLFWYQQALGQGPEFLTYFQNEAQLDKSGLPSDRFFAERPEGSVSTLKIQRTQQEDSAVYLCASSLMAGGTDTQYFGPGTRLTVL.

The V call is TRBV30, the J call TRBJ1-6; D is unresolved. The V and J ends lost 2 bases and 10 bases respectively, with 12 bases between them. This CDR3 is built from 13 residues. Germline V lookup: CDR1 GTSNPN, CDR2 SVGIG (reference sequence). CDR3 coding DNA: TGTGCCTGGAGTCTCCCCCCGGGGTCACCCCTCCACTTT. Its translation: CAWSLPPGSPLHF.

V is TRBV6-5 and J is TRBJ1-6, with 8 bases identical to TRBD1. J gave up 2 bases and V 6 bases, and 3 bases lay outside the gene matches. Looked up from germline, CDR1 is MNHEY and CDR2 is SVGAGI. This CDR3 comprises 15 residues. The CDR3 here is CASRQGAPYNSPLHF. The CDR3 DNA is TGTGCCAGCAGGCAGGGGGCTCCCTATAATTCACCCCTCCACTTT.

CDR3 bases: TGTGCCAGCAGCGTAGGGACAGGTCTAAATTACGAGCAGTACTTC. It yields the protein CASSVGTGLNYEQYF. The genes are TRBV9 and TRBJ2-7, with 7 bases that match TRBD1. The CDR3 contains 15 residues. Looked up from germline, CDR1 is SGDLS and CDR2 is YYNGEE. V dropped 0 bases and J dropped 4; count of bases not matched to a gene: 7. The complete variable domain, with remaining parts taken from reference TRBV9 and TRBJ2-7, reads DSGVTQTPKHLITATGQRVTLRCSPRSGDLSVYWYQQSLDQGLQFLIQYYNGEERAKGNILERFSAQQFPDLHSELNLSSLELGDSALYFCASSVGTGLNYEQYFGPGTRLTVT.